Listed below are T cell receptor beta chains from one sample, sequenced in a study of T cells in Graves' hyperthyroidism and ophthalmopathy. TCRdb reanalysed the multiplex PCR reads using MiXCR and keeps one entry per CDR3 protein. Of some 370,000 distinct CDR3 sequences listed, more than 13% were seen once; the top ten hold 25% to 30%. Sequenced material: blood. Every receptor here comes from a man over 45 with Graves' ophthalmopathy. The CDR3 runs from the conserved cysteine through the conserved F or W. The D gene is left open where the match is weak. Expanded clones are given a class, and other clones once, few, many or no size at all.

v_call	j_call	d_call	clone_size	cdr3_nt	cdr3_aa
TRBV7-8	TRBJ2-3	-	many	TGTGCCAGCAGCCGCCCCACTAGAACAGATACGCAGTATTTT	CASSRPTRTDTQYF
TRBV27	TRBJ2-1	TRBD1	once	TGTGCCAGCAGCCGGGACAGCCCTTACTACAATAAGCAGTTCTTC	CASSRDSPYYNKQFF
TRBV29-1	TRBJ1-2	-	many	TGCAGCGTTGAAGAATTTGGCAGGGCCGTTGGCTACACCTTC	CSVEEFGRAVGYTF
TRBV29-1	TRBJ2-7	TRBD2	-	TGCAGCGTTTCAAGCGGGAGGCTCTACGAGCAGTACTTC	CSVSSGRLYEQYF
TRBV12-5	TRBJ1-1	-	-	TGTGCTAGTGGTTTGGTAGGAGCGGGTGACGGAAGAACTGAAGCTTTCTTT	CASGLVGAGDGRTEAFF
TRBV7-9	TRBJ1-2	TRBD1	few	TGTGCCAGCAGCTCGGACCGACAGGGGGACTATGGCTACACCTTC	CASSSDRQGDYGYTF
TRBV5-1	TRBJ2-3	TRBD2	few	TGCGCCAGCAGCGGGGGACTAGCGGGAGCGGCAGATGCGCAGTATTTT	CASSGGLAGAADAQYF
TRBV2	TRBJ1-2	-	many	TGTGCCAGCAGTGATTTTCTAAGTCGTAGCAGGAACTATGGCTACACCTTC	CASSDFLSRSRNYGYTF
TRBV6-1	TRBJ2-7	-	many	TGTGCCAGCAGTGAGGTGGCCGGTGCTGGTATCTTCGAGCAGTACTTC	CASSEVAGAGIFEQYF
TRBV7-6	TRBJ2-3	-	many	TGTGCCAGCAGCTTAACACCCGCGGGCGGGACATCATCCACCCTTAACACAGATACGCAGTATTTT	CASSLTPAGGTSSTLNTDTQYF
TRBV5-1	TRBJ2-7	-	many	TGCGCCAGCAGCACTAGGACAGTAGACGAGCAGTACTTC	CASSTRTVDEQYF
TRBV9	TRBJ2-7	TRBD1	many	TGTGCCAGCAGCGAGGGACAGGGTAGCTCCTACGAGCAGTACTTC	CASSEGQGSSYEQYF
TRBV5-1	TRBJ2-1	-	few	TGCGCCAGCAGCTTGGAACAGGAACACAATGAGCAGCTCTTC	CASSLEQEHNEQLF
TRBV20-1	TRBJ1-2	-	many	TGCAGTGCTAGAGATCCTGAGGGAACCTATGGCTACACCTTC	CSARDPEGTYGYTF
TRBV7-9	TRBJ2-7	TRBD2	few	TGTGCCAGCGGACCTCGGGAGGCCTACGAGCAGTACTTC	CASGPREAYEQYF
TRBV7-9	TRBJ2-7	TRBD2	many	TGTGCCAGCAGTAATCTAGCGGACTACGAGCAGTACTTC	CASSNLADYEQYF
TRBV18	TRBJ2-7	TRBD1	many	TGTGCCAGCTCACCGACAGGGGACTCCTACGAGCAGTACTTC	CASSPTGDSYEQYF
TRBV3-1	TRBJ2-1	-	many	TGTGCCAGCAGCCAGACCGACTTTCGCGAGCAGTTCTTC	CASSQTDFREQFF
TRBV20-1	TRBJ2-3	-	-	TGCAGTGCTAGTCCTCAAATTCAGAGTACGCAGTATTTT	CSASPQIQSTQYF
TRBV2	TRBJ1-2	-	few	TGTGCCAGCAGTGAGACAGGTTTCGGCTATGGCTACACCTTC	CASSETGFGYGYTF
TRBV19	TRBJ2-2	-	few	TGTGCCAGTAGTATAGGAGGTCTGAACACCGGGGAGCTGTTTTTT	CASSIGGLNTGELFF
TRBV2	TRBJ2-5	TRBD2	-	TGTGCCAGCACAGCGGGAGGCGGAGAGACCCAGTACTTC	CASTAGGGETQYF
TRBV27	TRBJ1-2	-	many	TGTGCCAGCAGTTTCATCGGAACGGGGGACGGTAAATATGGCTACACCTTC	CASSFIGTGDGKYGYTF
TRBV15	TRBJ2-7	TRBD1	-	TGTGCCACCAGCAGAACCGGGACAGGGGACGAGCAGTACTTC	CATSRTGTGDEQYF
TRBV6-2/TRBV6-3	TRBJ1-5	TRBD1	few	TGTGCCAGCAGAGCGACCGCGGGACAGGGGAATCAGCCCCAGCATTTT	CASRATAGQGNQPQHF
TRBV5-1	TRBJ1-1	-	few	TGCGCCAGCAGCTTGGACCTGGGAAACACTGGAGCTTTCTTT	CASSLDLGNTGAFF
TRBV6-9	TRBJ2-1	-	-	TGTGCCAGCAGTTACGGGGGGCCGTTCTACAATGAGCAGTTCTTC	CASSYGGPFYNEQFF
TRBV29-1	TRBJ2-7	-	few	TGCAGCGTTGAGAGGCGCGTGGGCAGTTTATACGAGCAGTACTTC	CSVERRVGSLYEQYF
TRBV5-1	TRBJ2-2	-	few	TGCGCCAGCAGCACGTGGACGGGCACACCGGAGGCCGGGGAGCTGTTTTTT	CASSTWTGTPEAGELFF
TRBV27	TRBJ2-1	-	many	TGTGCCAGCAGGAGGAGGGCAGGGCGGCATGAGCAGTTCTTC	CASRRRAGRHEQFF
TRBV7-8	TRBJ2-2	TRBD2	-	TGTGCCTCGGTTCGGGGGGGGCTGGTCGGGGAGCTGTTTTTT	CASVRGGLVGELFF
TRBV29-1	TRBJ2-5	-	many	TGCAGCGTCCAGGAGGGCCCGGAGACCCAGTACTTC	CSVQEGPETQYF
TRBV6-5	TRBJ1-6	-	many	TGTGCCAGCAGTTACACCGGTAGCTCCAATTCACCCCTCCACTTT	CASSYTGSSNSPLHF
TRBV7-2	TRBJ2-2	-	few	TGTGCCAGCAGCTTAGCCCCTACGAACACCGGGGAGCTGTTTTTT	CASSLAPTNTGELFF
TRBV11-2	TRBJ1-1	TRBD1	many	TGTGCCAGCAGCCCGGACAGGGTGGGTTCTGAAGCTTTCTTT	CASSPDRVGSEAFF
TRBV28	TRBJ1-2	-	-	TGTGCCAGCAGTACCTCGGGACGGATGCAAGTCTACACCTTC	CASSTSGRMQVYTF
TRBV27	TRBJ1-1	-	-	TGTGCCAGCAGCCTCTTTGAGATGAACACTGAAGCTTTCTTT	CASSLFEMNTEAFF
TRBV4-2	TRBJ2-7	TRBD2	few	TGTGCCAGCAGCCAAGGGACTAGCCTGTACGAGCAGTACTTC	CASSQGTSLYEQYF
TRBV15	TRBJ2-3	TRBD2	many	TGTGCCACCAGCAGGCCTAGCGGGGCCACAGATACGCAGTATTTT	CATSRPSGATDTQYF
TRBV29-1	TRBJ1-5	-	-	TGCAGCGTTGAAATCGGGGTAAATCAGCCCCAGCATTTT	CSVEIGVNQPQHF
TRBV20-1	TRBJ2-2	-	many	TGCAGTGCTAATGTCCGGGGAGCTGTTTTT	CSANVRGAVF
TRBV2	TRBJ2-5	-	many	TGTGCCAGCAGTGAAGGATCACAAGAGACCCAGTACTTC	CASSEGSQETQYF
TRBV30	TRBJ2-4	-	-	TGTGCCTGGATACACCCAGCCAAAAACATTCAGTACTTC	CAWIHPAKNIQYF
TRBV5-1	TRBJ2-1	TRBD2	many	TGCGCCAGCAGCTGGGGACTAGCGGGAGGAAACTACAATGAGCAGTTCTTC	CASSWGLAGGNYNEQFF
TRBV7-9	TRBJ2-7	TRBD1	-	TGTGCCAGCAGCTTGGCGCCAGGGACAGGGGGATCCGAGCAGTACTTC	CASSLAPGTGGSEQYF
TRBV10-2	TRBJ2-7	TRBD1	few	TGCGCCAGCAGTGAGAGTATTCGGGTGCAGGGGGTCCCCTACGAGCAGTACTTC	CASSESIRVQGVPYEQYF